This T cell receptor (beta chain) was recorded in a study of early T cells in non-severe SARS-CoV-2 infection. Study background: Bulk RNA taken from unsorted whole blood was sequenced, leaving chains unpaired. Study-wide findings and caveats: VDJdb matching skewed toward anti-spike CD8 responses, missing private and CD4 specificities.

Individual cDNA molecules received unique molecular identifiers. TCRdb itself ran the 5' RACE reads through MiXCR, one entry per CDR3 protein. The data show 50,000 to 60,000 distinct CDR3 sequences, about 5.9% seen once. Many counts were recorded for this clonotype. The antigen remains unidentified. CDR1 and CDR2 from the germline V gene are LGHDT and YNNKEL (reference sequence). The CDR3 totals 15 residues. V was clipped by 6 bases and J by 2 bases, with 14 bases between them. The sequenced material came from whole blood. This sequence was found in an adult who was a healthcare worker with PCR-confirmed SARS-CoV-2 infection or an uninfected control (not recorded which). The rearrangement uses TRBV3-1 and TRBJ2-1, with D possibly TRBD2 on 6 matching bases. This chain's CDR3 is CASRRTTLTYNEQFF. CDR3 DNA: TGTGCCAGCAGGCGGACTACCCTCACCTACAATGAGCAGTTCTTC.